This entry lists 24 T cell receptor beta chains sequenced from one sample in a study of immune evolution from preneoplasia to lung adenocarcinoma. Produced via immunoSEQ multiplex PCR; TCRdb's table is partial and in-frame only. The table includes 4,500 to 5,500 clones, about 85% detected once. Sequencing was carried out using FFPE adjacent normal lung tissue. The source is an older donor with lung adenocarcinoma.

The chain carries TRBV27 and TRBJ2-6; 8 bases map to TRBD2. V lost 5 bases to trimming and J lost 2 bases; unmatched junction nucleotides: 14. CDR1 is MNHEY, CDR2 SMNVEV, per germline (reference sequence). This CDR3 comprises 19 residues. For the CDR3, the DNA is TGTGCCAGCAGTAAATACTCCAGCGGGAGTGCGGCTGGGGCCAACGTCCTGACTTTC. Its translation is CASSKYSSGSAAGANVLTF.

This sequence joins TRBV18 and TRBJ2-2; D is perhaps TRBD1 (6 bases). Germline CDR1 reads KGHSH; CDR2 reads LQKENI. The CDR3 runs 15 residues. The ends were cut back, 2 bases at V and 4 bases at J, with 11 bases in the middle. For the CDR3, the DNA is TGTGCCAGCTCACCAGAGGCAGGGGCCACCGGGGAGCTGTTTTTT. Amino acid sequence: CASSPEAGATGELFF.

In DNA, the CDR3 is TGTGCCTGGAGTGACCTCGATCAGCCCCAGCATTTT. Translating it yields CAWSDLDQPQHF. This chain joins TRBV30 and TRBJ1-5; D uncertain. The germline gives CDR1 GTSNPN, CDR2 SVGIG (reference sequence). This CDR3 spans 12 amino acids. V was cut by 1 base and J by 5 bases, with 6 bases left in between. The full variable domain, completed using reference TRBV30 and TRBJ1-5, is SQTIHQWPATLVQPVGSPLSLECTVEGTSNPNLYWYRQAAGRGLQLLFYSVGIGQISSEVPQNLSASRPQDRQFILSSKKLLLSDSGFYLCAWSDLDQPQHFGDGTRLSIL.

This rearrangement joins TRBV27 to TRBJ2-7; the D is unclear. Germline loops: CDR1 MNHEY, CDR2 SMNVEV (reference sequence). The CDR3 runs 17 residues. The V gene lost 3 bases and the J gene lost 2 bases, with 20 bases spanning the gap. The CDR3 bases are TGTGCCAGCAGTTTCTATCCCCCTTTAGCACCCCCCTACGAGCAGTACTTC. This sequence encodes CASSFYPPLAPPYEQYF.

The chain carries TRBV2 and TRBJ2-2; unclear D gene. The V gene's germline CDR1 is SNHLY and CDR2 FYNNEI. This CDR3 spans 15 amino acids. Trimming took 6 bases from V and 3 from J, leaving 14 bases between them. CDR3 in amino acids: CASSLAGADTGELFF. DNA for the CDR3: TGTGCCAGCAGCCTTGCCGGCGCGGACACCGGGGAGCTGTTTTTT.

The chain joins TRBV27 to TRBJ1-1, with D unresolved. There are 13 residues in the CDR3. V shed 1 base and J shed 1 base, with 4 bases lying between them. Germline values: CDR1 MNHEY, CDR2 SMNVEV (reference sequence). The CDR3 region is CASSLFANTEAFF. DNA for the CDR3: TGTGCCAGCAGTTTATTTGCGAACACTGAAGCTTTCTTT.

DNA for the CDR3: TGTGCCTGGAGTCGTACCGGGACTTCGGATGGCTACACCTTC. This sequence encodes CAWSRTGTSDGYTF. The gene calls are TRBV30 and TRBJ1-2; D is possibly TRBD1 (5 bases). The CDR3 is made up of 14 amino acids. Germline CDR1 reads GTSNPN; CDR2 reads SVGIG (reference sequence). Trimming removed 2 bases at V and 6 bases at J, with 16 bases between.

The chain uses TRBV7-9 and TRBJ2-5; no clear D gene. CDR1 and CDR2 (germline): SEHNR, FQNEAQ (reference sequence). The CDR3 is made up of 16 amino acids. Trimming left V 1 base short and J 1 base short, with 13 bases between. For the CDR3, the DNA is TGTGCCAGCAGCTTAGGTCGGACCCTGACCCAAGAGACCCAGTACTTC. It is translated as CASSLGRTLTQETQYF.

This chain uses TRBV7-3 with TRBJ2-1; D is possibly TRBD1 (6 bases). V was clipped by 6 bases and J by 7 bases, with 13 bases between them. The CDR3 is 13 residues long. The V gene's germline CDR1 is SGHTA and CDR2 FQGTGA. The DNA for the CDR3 is TGTGCCAGCAGTGACGGCACAGGGAATGAGCAGTTCTTC. It encodes CASSDGTGNEQFF.

The chain has TRBV28 and TRBJ1-5; 8 bases map to TRBD1. Per germline, CDR1 MDHEN and CDR2 SYDVKM. The V gene end was trimmed by 3 bases and the J gene end by 2 bases; junction bases not matched to a gene: 9. CDR3 size: 17 residues. The CDR3 coding sequence is TGTGCCAGCAGTTTTAATTCGGGGACAGGAGGCAATCAGCCCCAGCATTTT. Encoded protein: CASSFNSGTGGNQPQHF. The full variable domain, in which reference TRBV28 and TRBJ1-5 provide the parts outside the CDR3, is DVKVTQSSRYLVKRTGEKVFLECVQDMDHENMFWYRQDPGLGLRLIYFSYDVKMKEKGDIPEGYSVSREKKERFSLILESASTNQTSMYLCASSFNSGTGGNQPQHFGDGTRLSIL.

This rearrangement joins TRBV4-1 to TRBJ2-1; no firm D call. Looked up from germline, CDR1 is MGHRA and CDR2 is YSYEKL. This CDR3 comprises 17 residues. V was trimmed by 1 base and J by 0 bases, leaving 13 bases between them. As DNA, the CDR3 is TGCGCCAGCAGCCAAGTGTCCAGCGCCAGCTCCTACAATGAGCAGTTCTTC. This encodes CASSQVSSASSYNEQFF.

This clone was seen just once. V and J are TRBV30 and TRBJ1-3; D gene uncertain. V was clipped by 0 bases and J by 0 bases, with 9 bases between them. This CDR3 spans 15 amino acids. Per the germline V gene, CDR1 is GTSNPN and CDR2 is SVGIG (reference sequence). CDR3 coding DNA: TGTGCCTGGAGTGTATGGCCCCACTCTGGAAACACCATATATTTT. Protein: CAWSVWPHSGNTIYF.

V gene TRBV4-1 combines with J gene TRBJ1-5, with 7 bases matching TRBD1. V dropped 5 bases and J dropped 5; count of bases not matched to a gene: 9. Germline lookup yields CDR1 MGHRA and CDR2 YSYEKL. The CDR3 sequence is 15 residues long. CDR3 sequence reads: CASSFREGADQPQHF. DNA for the CDR3: TGCGCCAGCAGCTTCCGGGAGGGGGCCGATCAGCCCCAGCATTTT.

The sample holds a few counts of this clone. The chain links TRBV4-1 to TRBJ1-3; possibly TRBD1 for D (6 bases). The CDR3 extends over 15 amino acids. Germline V gene sequence: CDR1 MGHRA, CDR2 YSYEKL. Deletions cut 0 bases from V and 2 bases from J, with 8 bases between. The CDR3 coding sequence is TGCGCCAGCAGCCAAGATCAGGGGACTGGAAACACCATATATTTT. It encodes CASSQDQGTGNTIYF.

The count of this clone is one. The chain uses TRBV5-1 and TRBJ1-3, with D unclear. CDR3 length: 12 amino acids. Looked up from germline, CDR1 is SGHRS and CDR2 is YFSETQ. Trimming took off 3 bases at V and 3 bases at J, with 4 bases between the two ends. The CDR3 DNA reads as TGCGCCAGCAGCTCGGATGGAAACACCATATATTTT. Amino acids: CASSSDGNTIYF.

The V and J genes are TRBV5-6 and TRBJ1-2; a weak D match, TRBD1 (5 bases). V gave up 4 bases and J gave up 2 bases, with 15 bases separating them. Germline V gene data show CDR1 as SGHDT and CDR2 as YYEEEE. This CDR3 has 15 residues. CDR3 coding DNA: TGTGCCAGCAGCGCCCCCGGGGCAGCGAACTATGGCTACACCTTC. As protein: CASSAPGAANYGYTF.

This clone was detected once. The chain uses TRBV18 and TRBJ2-7, with 7 positions matching TRBD1. Per germline, CDR1 KGHSH and CDR2 LQKENI. The CDR3 extends over 16 amino acids. With 6 bases clipped from V and 5 bases from J, the junction kept 16 bases outside the gene matches. CDR3 in DNA: TGTGCCAGCTCCCGCACCGGTGGGGGACAGTTCGACGAGCAGTACTTC. It codes for CASSRTGGGQFDEQYF.

The chain combines TRBV6-5 with TRBJ1-1, with D hard to call. Germline CDR1 is MNHEY and CDR2 is SVGAGI. V dropped 8 bases and J dropped 7 bases, with 17 bases sitting between them. The CDR3 sequence is 13 residues long. The CDR3 region is CASAPLTSREAFF. The CDR3 coding sequence is TGTGCCAGCGCGCCTTTGACATCCCGTGAAGCTTTCTTT.

This CDR3 is CASSPLETANTEAFF. The CDR3 nucleotides are TGTGCCAGCTCACCACTAGAGACGGCGAACACTGAAGCTTTCTTT. V usage is TRBV18 and J usage is TRBJ1-1; D is undetermined. In germline, CDR1 is KGHSH, CDR2 LQKENI. V lost 1 base and J 1 base, leaving 10 bases between the germline ends. This CDR3 is built from 15 residues.

This chain links TRBV14 with TRBJ2-7; D is unresolved. The ends were cut back, 5 bases at V and 4 bases at J, with 6 bases in the middle. Germline CDR1 SGHDN, CDR2 FVKESK. This CDR3 has 11 residues. CDR3 amino acids: CASSYSYEQYF. The CDR3 DNA follows: TGTGCCAGCAGCTACAGTTACGAGCAGTACTTC.

This clone was counted only a few times. The rearrangement links TRBV28 to TRBJ2-1; D gene unclear. The V gene lost 7 bases and the J gene lost 6 bases, with 13 bases spanning the gap. Germline lookup yields CDR1 MDHEN and CDR2 SYDVKM. This CDR3 spans 13 amino acids. In DNA, the CDR3 is TGTGCCAGCAACCAGTTTCGTGGCAATGAGCAGTTCTTC. Its protein is CASNQFRGNEQFF.

This chain uses TRBV13 with TRBJ2-7; perhaps D is TRBD1 or TRBD2 (5 bases each). Germline V gives CDR1 PRHDT, CDR2 FYEKMQ (reference sequence). The V and J ends lost 2 bases and 6 bases respectively, with 11 bases between them. The CDR3 has 13 amino acids. The CDR3 reads CASSLSGTVEQYF. The CDR3, as DNA: TGTGCCAGCAGCTTATCTGGGACGGTCGAGCAGTACTTC.

This sequence joins TRBV10-2 and TRBJ2-2; TRBD2 is a possible D gene (5 bases). This CDR3 has 14 amino acids. The V end was cut by 8 bases, the J end by 2 bases, with 12 bases between. The germline V gene encodes CDR1 WSHSY and CDR2 SAAADI. This CDR3 is CASGRDYNTGELFF. The CDR3 DNA reads as TGCGCCAGCGGCCGGGATTATAACACCGGGGAGCTGTTTTTT.

The V gene is TRBV6-1, the J gene TRBJ2-7; a possible D gene is TRBD1 (6 bases). Germline CDR1 MNHNS, CDR2 SASEGT. The CDR3 runs 14 residues. V was pared by 1 base and J by 6 bases, with 13 bases between. The DNA of the CDR3 is TGTGCCAGCAGTGAAGGCAGGGGTCCCGGCGAGCAGTACTTC. Its protein is CASSEGRGPGEQYF.